Listed here are 7 T cell receptor beta chains from one sample, sequenced in a study of T cell responses to AZD1222 COVID-19 vaccine (dated by TCRdb to 2020 to 2023). Library generation was performed with the immunoSEQ multiplex PCR assay. TCRdb took this table from immuneACCESS and kept in-frame rearrangements with V and J called. Such tables lack part of the clones; where checked against another copy, unresolved V genes explain under half of the gap, and the rest is unexplained. For this sample there are about 150,000 clones; less than 95% appear just once. Roughly 6% of the sample is taken by the ten largest. The time point label corresponds to: about 28 days (+/-7) after the second vaccine dose. The specimen comprised peripheral blood, sampled 28 days after the second AZD1222 dose. The receptor set was obtained from an adult who received the AZD1222 COVID-19 vaccine.

This sequence joins TRBV21-1 and TRBJ1-5; TRBD1, the table's D call, lacks a check against the DNA. TRBV21-1 is designated a pseudogene. This CDR3 contains 16 residues. The CDR3 spells CASSKERGSTNQPQHF. DNA for the CDR3: TGTGCCAGCAGCAAAGAAAGGGGTTCTACAAATCAGCCCCAGCATTTT.

This clone was seen only once. The CDR3: CASSISGDGGYTF. In DNA form, the CDR3 reads TGTGCCAGTAGTATATCAGGGGATGGTGGCTACACCTTC. The chain recombines TRBV19 with TRBJ1-2, with D possibly being TRBD1 (6 bases). Germline CDR1 is LNHDA and CDR2 is SQIVND (reference sequence). Trimming left V 2 bases short and J 7 bases short, with 11 bases between. The CDR3 spans 13 residues.

The chain couples TRBV7-6 to TRBJ2-1; D is perhaps TRBD2 (7 bases). V was pared by 1 base and J by 6 bases, with 25 bases between. Germline values: CDR1 SGHVS, CDR2 FNYEAQ. The CDR3 runs 19 residues. The CDR3 sequence is CASSLEAPRGGRNGNEQFF. CDR3 DNA: TGTGCCAGCAGCTTAGAGGCCCCTCGCGGGGGCAGGAACGGCAATGAGCAGTTCTTC.

This clone is a singleton in its sample. The chain couples TRBV9 to TRBJ2-7; D is undetermined. Germline V gives CDR1 SGDLS, CDR2 YYNGEE. The CDR3 sequence is 15 residues long. Trimming left V 4 bases short and J 3 bases short, with 17 bases between. For the CDR3, the DNA is TGTGCCAGCAGCCCTTTAGAGGACCTCAGCTACGAGCAGTACTTC. Translation gives CASSPLEDLSYEQYF. The entire variable domain, with the rest obtained from reference TRBV9 and TRBJ2-7, is as follows: DSGVTQTPKHLITATGQRVTLRCSPRSGDLSVYWYQQSLDQGLQFLIQYYNGEERAKGNILERFSAQQFPDLHSELNLSSLELGDSALYFCASSPLEDLSYEQYFGPGTRLTVT.

The gene calls are TRBV10-3 and TRBJ2-1; the D gene is possibly TRBD2 (6 bases). Trimming removed 7 bases at V and 7 bases at J, with 23 bases between. The germline V gene has CDR1 ENHRY and CDR2 SYGVKD. The CDR3 extends over 16 amino acids. CDR3 in DNA: TGTGCCATCACCGGAGGCAGCGGGTCATTGGGGAATGAGCAGTTCTTC. It translates to CAITGGSGSLGNEQFF.

The V call is TRBV28, the J call TRBJ2-4; 12 nucleotides line up with TRBD2. Germline V gives CDR1 MDHEN, CDR2 SYDVKM. The CDR3 runs 18 residues. Trimming took 8 bases from V and 1 from J; bases not matched to a gene: 12. In DNA, the CDR3 is TGTGCCAGCCATCCTAGCGGGAGGGCCGTTAGGGCCAAAAACATTCAGTACTTC. It translates to CASHPSGRAVRAKNIQYF.

This chain joins TRBV15 and TRBJ2-3; the match to TRBD1 covers 10 bases. From germline, CDR1 is LNHNV and CDR2 YYDKDF (reference sequence). The CDR3 runs to 15 residues. V dropped 5 bases and J dropped 1; count of bases not matched to a gene: 3. The CDR3 spells CATSQGTGGTDTQYF. Here the CDR3 DNA reads TGTGCCACCAGCCAGGGGACAGGGGGCACAGATACGCAGTATTTT.